The rows below give T cell receptor beta chains drawn from one sample of a study of blood T cells in healthy people across ages. MiXCR, run by TCRdb on the 5' RACE reads, gives a single entry per CDR3 protein. The sample records roughly 1,700,000 distinct CDR3 sequences, about 30% being singletons. What was sequenced was blood. The source is a woman between 25 and 40 years old in good health. The CDR3 runs from the conserved cysteine through the conserved F or W. A D gene is named only where the DNA matches it firmly. The size of a clone is reported for some rows only, either as once, few or many, or as a class for expanded clones.

V	J	size	D	CDR3	DNA
TRBV7-9	TRBJ2-7	many	.	CASSPQGFSNEQYF	TGTGCCAGCAGCCCTCAGGGGTTCTCCAACGAGCAGTACTTC
TRBV4-3	TRBJ2-7	.	TRBD2	CASSQEISGGNEQYF	TGCGCCAGCAGCCAAGAGATTAGCGGGGGGAACGAGCAGTACTTC
TRBV10-3	TRBJ2-3	few	.	CAISESQGIGTDTQYF	TGTGCCATCAGTGAGTCGCAGGGGATCGGCACAGATACGCAGTATTTT
TRBV20-1	TRBJ2-1	.	TRBD2	CSAPPSGRTNEQFF	TGCAGTGCGCCCCCTAGCGGGAGGACCAATGAGCAGTTCTTC
TRBV20-1	TRBJ2-1	.	.	CSAKGGNNEQFF	TGCAGTGCTAAGGGTGGCAACAATGAGCAGTTCTTC
TRBV7-9	TRBJ2-7	.	.	CASSLETRPKYF	TGTGCCAGCAGCTTAGAGACTAGACCAAAGTACTTC
TRBV7-9	TRBJ2-7	.	TRBD2	CTSSLAGQGRKQYF	TGTACCAGCAGCTTAGCGGGGCAGGGTAGAAAGCAGTACTTC
TRBV12-3/TRBV12-4	TRBJ2-1	.	.	CASSLEGEYNEQFF	TGTGCCAGCAGTTTAGAGGGGGAATACAATGAGCAGTTCTTC
TRBV6-1	TRBJ1-1	once	TRBD1	CASRYAGGTWEAFF	TGTGCCAGCAGATACGCAGGGGGCACCTGGGAAGCTTTCTTT
TRBV12-3/TRBV12-4	TRBJ2-5	few	TRBD2	CASSSGLAGPIGTQYF	TGTGCCAGCAGTTCCGGACTAGCGGGGCCCATTGGGACCCAGTACTTC
TRBV29-1	TRBJ1-4	few	.	CSVASNWGLDEKLFF	TGCAGCGTTGCTAGTAATTGGGGGTTGGATGAAAAACTGTTTTTT
TRBV7-2	TRBJ2-3	few	TRBD2	CASSLEGGGAAQYF	TGTGCCAGCAGCTTAGAAGGCGGGGGGGCCGCGCAGTATTTT
TRBV5-1	TRBJ2-7	few	.	CASSPAAGASSYEQYF	TGCGCCAGCAGCCCGGCGGCGGGGGCAAGCTCCTACGAGCAGTACTTC
TRBV7-9	TRBJ2-7	.	TRBD1	CASSLGQGYVQYF	TGTGCCAGCAGCTTAGGACAGGGATACGTGCAGTACTTC
TRBV13	TRBJ2-3	few	.	CASSLGQTLSLSTDTQYF	TGTGCCAGCAGCTTGGGTCAGACCCTCTCCTTAAGCACAGATACGCAGTATTTT
TRBV28	TRBJ2-3	.	TRBD2	CASSPPGTTRQYF	TGTGCCAGCAGCCCCCCCGGGACTACCAGGCAGTATTTT
TRBV18	TRBJ2-1	few	.	CASSPTLGALDGEQFF	TGTGCCAGCTCGCCGACATTGGGGGCCTTGGATGGTGAGCAGTTCTTC
TRBV12-3/TRBV12-4	TRBJ2-7	.	.	CASSLEGPYGQYF	TGTGCCAGCAGTTTAGAAGGCCCGTACGGGCAGTACTTC
TRBV5-1	TRBJ1-2	.	.	CASSLDRRGDGYTF	TGCGCCAGCAGCTTAGACCGACGGGGAGATGGCTACACCTTC
TRBV29-1	TRBJ2-7	many	.	CSVAWGQGEQYF	TGCAGCGTTGCTTGGGGGCAGGGCGAGCAGTACTTC
TRBV6-5	TRBJ1-1	few	.	CASSQYNTEAFF	TGTGCCAGCAGTCAATATAACACTGAAGCTTTCTTT
TRBV7-9	TRBJ2-7	few	.	CASSVLTREQYF	TGTGCCAGCAGCGTCTTAACGCGCGAGCAGTACTTC
TRBV20-1	TRBJ2-7	.	.	CSASGLPGVGEQYF	TGCAGTGCTAGCGGGCTACCGGGTGTAGGCGAGCAGTACTTC
TRBV3-1	TRBJ2-1	.	.	CASSRGTPSYNEQFF	TGTGCCAGCAGCCGAGGGACTCCCTCCTACAATGAACAGTTCTTC
TRBV6-5	TRBJ2-7	many	.	CASSYDGGREQYF	TGTGCCAGCAGTTACGATGGGGGTCGCGAGCAGTACTTC
TRBV20-1	TRBJ2-1	few	TRBD2	CSAGTSGNYNEQFF	TGCAGTGCTGGGACTAGCGGGAATTACAATGAGCAGTTCTTC
TRBV14	TRBJ2-6	many	.	CASSQDIGLLGANVLTF	TGTGCCAGCAGCCAAGATATCGGGCTCTTAGGGGCCAACGTCCTGACTTTC
TRBV20-1	TRBJ1-5	few	.	CSAADRNSNQPQHF	TGCAGTGCTGCGGACAGAAATAGCAATCAGCCCCAGCATTTT
TRBV25-1	TRBJ2-1	few	.	CASTFVNEQFF	TGTGCCAGCACATTCGTCAATGAGCAGTTCTTC
TRBV5-1	TRBJ2-5	many	TRBD2	CASSLGGFETQYF	TGTGCCAGCAGCTTGGGGGGGTTTGAGACCCAGTACTTC
TRBV3-1	TRBJ1-6	.	TRBD1	CASSQGAPGRGNDSPLHF	TGTGCCAGCAGCCAAGGGGCCCCGGGCAGGGGGAACGACTCACCCCTCCACTTT
TRBV4-3	TRBJ2-7	many	.	CASSRYQTGAGTPYEQYF	TGCGCCAGCAGCCGTTATCAAACAGGGGCGGGGACCCCCTACGAGCAGTACTTC
TRBV12-3/TRBV12-4	TRBJ1-4	few	.	CASSTSADEKLFF	TGTGCCAGCAGCACCTCGGCGGATGAAAAACTGTTTTTT
TRBV6-8	TRBJ2-7	.	.	CASSYRGSKNYEQYF	TGTGCCAGCAGTTACCGGGGGAGCAAGAACTACGAGCAGTACTTC
TRBV28	TRBJ2-1	.	TRBD2	CASLSRGGEFF	TGTGCCAGCTTATCTCGCGGGGGTGAGTTCTTC
TRBV11-2	TRBJ2-3	few	TRBD2	CASSPAGTGDTQYF	TGTGCCAGCAGCCCAGCGGGGACGGGGGATACGCAGTATTTT
TRBV7-9	TRBJ2-7	few	.	CACERPDSYEQYF	TGTGCCTGCGAGAGACCCGACTCCTACGAGCAGTACTTC
TRBV6-1	TRBJ2-5	.	TRBD1	CASSTEDRVVETQYF	TGTGCCAGCAGTACCGAAGACAGGGTGGTTGAGACCCAGTACTTC
TRBV12-3/TRBV12-4	TRBJ2-3	few	.	CASSLGRQLTDTQYF	TGTGCCAGCAGTTTAGGAAGACAGCTCACAGATACGCAGTATTTT
TRBV27	TRBJ2-4	many	TRBD1	CASSLYGTGIQNIQYF	TGTGCCAGCAGTTTATACGGGACAGGGATCCAAAACATTCAGTACTTC
TRBV6-2/TRBV6-3	TRBJ2-7	.	.	CASSYSWDGDYEQYF	TGTGCCAGCAGTTACTCCTGGGACGGAGACTACGAGCAGTACTTC
TRBV28	TRBJ2-7	.	.	CASAIGTTGTYEQYF	TGTGCCAGCGCCATAGGGACGACAGGTACCTACGAGCAGTACTTC
TRBV2	TRBJ2-2	.	.	CASSEWNTGELFF	TGTGCCAGCAGTGAATGGAACACCGGGGAGCTGTTTTTT
TRBV20-1	TRBJ1-5	.	.	CSSSGEGNQPQHF	TGCAGCTCTTCAGGGGAGGGCAATCAGCCCCAGCATTTT
TRBV12-3/TRBV12-4	TRBJ1-4	.	.	CASLGGSEEKRFF	TGTGCCAGCTTGGGCGGGTCGGAAGAAAAACGGTTTTTT
TRBV20-1	TRBJ1-4	.	.	CSARRGGDEKLFF	TGCAGTGCTAGAAGGGGCGGAGACGAAAAACTGTTTTTT
TRBV18	TRBJ1-6	few	.	CASSPPRPGNNSPLHF	TGTGCCAGCTCACCCCCCAGGCCGGGGAATAATTCACCCCTCCACTTT
TRBV7-9	TRBJ2-4	few	.	CASSLAGGPYF	TGTGCCAGCAGCTTAGCGGGAGGACCGTACTTC
TRBV2	TRBJ2-5	.	.	CANSAGTNLETQYF	TGTGCCAACAGCGCCGGGACCAATTTGGAGACCCAGTACTTC
TRBV5-1	TRBJ2-2	.	.	CASSLVGAAGELFF	TGCGCCAGCAGCTTGGTGGGGGCCGCCGGGGAGCTGTTTTTT
TRBV20-1	TRBJ2-4	.	.	CSARGRVIGKNIQYF	TGCAGTGCTAGAGGGAGGGTAATAGGCAAAAACATTCAGTACTTC
TRBV6-5	TRBJ2-6	.	.	CASSYSGLTGANVPTF	TGTGCCAGCAGTTACTCCGGGCTCACTGGGGCCAACGTCCCGACTTTC
TRBV7-4	TRBJ1-1	.	.	CASSLRGQTFTEAFF	TGTGCCAGCAGCCTCAGAGGACAGACCTTCACTGAAGCTTTCTTT